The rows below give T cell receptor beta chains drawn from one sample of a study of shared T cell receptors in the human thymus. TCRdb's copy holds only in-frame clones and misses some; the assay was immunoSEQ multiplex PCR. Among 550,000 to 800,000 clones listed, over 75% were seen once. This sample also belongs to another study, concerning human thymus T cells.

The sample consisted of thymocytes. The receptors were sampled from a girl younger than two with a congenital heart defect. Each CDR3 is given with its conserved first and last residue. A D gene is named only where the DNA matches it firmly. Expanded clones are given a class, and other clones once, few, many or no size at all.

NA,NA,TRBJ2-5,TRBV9,CASSDLTELETQYF,TGTGCCAGCAGTGATTTAACAGAATTAGAGACCCAGTACTTC
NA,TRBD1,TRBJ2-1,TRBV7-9,CASSLAPDRGGNEQFF,TGTGCCAGCAGCTTAGCGCCGGACAGGGGTGGCAATGAGCAGTTCTTC
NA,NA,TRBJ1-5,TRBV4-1,CASSPTHQGQPQHF,TGCGCCAGCAGCCCCACTCACCAGGGTCAGCCCCAGCATTTT
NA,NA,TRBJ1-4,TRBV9,CASSAFRTNEKLFF,TGTGCCAGCAGCGCTTTTAGAACTAATGAAAAACTGTTTTTT
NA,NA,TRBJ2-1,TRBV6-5,CASKGRGSYNEQFF,TGTGCCAGCAAGGGGCGGGGCTCCTACAATGAGCAGTTCTTC
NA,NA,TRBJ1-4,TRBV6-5,CASYIDSSDPEKLFF,TGTGCCAGCTATATAGACAGCTCCGACCCTGAAAAACTGTTTTTT
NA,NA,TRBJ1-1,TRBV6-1,CASNGVDARSGAFF,TGTGCCAGCAACGGGGTCGACGCGCGAAGTGGAGCTTTCTTT
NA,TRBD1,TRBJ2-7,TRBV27,CASRGRQGSYEQYF,TGTGCCAGCAGGGGGAGACAGGGATCCTACGAGCAGTACTTC
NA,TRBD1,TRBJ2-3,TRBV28,CASSSTDRSIEDTQYF,TGTGCCAGCAGTTCCACGGACAGGTCCATCGAGGATACGCAGTATTTT
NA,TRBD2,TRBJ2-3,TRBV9,CASSVLQRGGADTQYF,TGTGCCAGCAGCGTCCTCCAGCGGGGTGGTGCAGATACGCAGTATTTT
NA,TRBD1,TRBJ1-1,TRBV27,CASSTDRGEGAFF,TGTGCCAGCAGTACGGACAGGGGGGAAGGTGCTTTCTTT
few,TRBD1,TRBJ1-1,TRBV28,CASSPRQGADTEAFF,TGTGCCAGCAGTCCCCGACAGGGGGCGGACACTGAAGCTTTCTTT
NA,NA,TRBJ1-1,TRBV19,CASTPWGGHTEAFF,TGTGCCAGTACCCCGTGGGGGGGACACACTGAAGCTTTCTTT
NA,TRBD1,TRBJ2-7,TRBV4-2,CASSQRTGGYHEQYF,TGTGCCAGCAGCCAGCGGACAGGGGGTTACCACGAGCAGTACTTC
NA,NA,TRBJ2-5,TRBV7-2,CASSLGGTGQETQYF,TGTGCCAGCAGCCTAGGGGGAACAGGACAAGAGACCCAGTACTTC